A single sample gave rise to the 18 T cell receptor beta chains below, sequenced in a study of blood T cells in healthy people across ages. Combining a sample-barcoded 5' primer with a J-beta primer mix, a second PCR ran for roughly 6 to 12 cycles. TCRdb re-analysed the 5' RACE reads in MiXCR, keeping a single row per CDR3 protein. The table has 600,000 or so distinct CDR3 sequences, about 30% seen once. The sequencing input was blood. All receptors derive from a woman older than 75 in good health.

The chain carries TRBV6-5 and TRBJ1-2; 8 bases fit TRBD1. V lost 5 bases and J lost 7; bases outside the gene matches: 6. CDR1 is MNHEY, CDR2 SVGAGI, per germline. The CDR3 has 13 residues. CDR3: CASSSAGGFGYTF. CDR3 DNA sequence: TGTGCCAGCAGTAGCGCAGGGGGCTTTGGCTACACCTTC.

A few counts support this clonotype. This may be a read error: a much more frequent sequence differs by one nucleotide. CDR3 amino acids: CSVGGCNEQFF. The CDR3 DNA reads TGCAGTGTGGGGGGGTGCAATGAGCAGTTCTTC. The chain couples TRBV29-1 to TRBJ2-1; 7 nucleotides match TRBD2. The CDR3 runs to 11 residues. The V gene's germline CDR1 is SQVTM and CDR2 ANQGSEA.

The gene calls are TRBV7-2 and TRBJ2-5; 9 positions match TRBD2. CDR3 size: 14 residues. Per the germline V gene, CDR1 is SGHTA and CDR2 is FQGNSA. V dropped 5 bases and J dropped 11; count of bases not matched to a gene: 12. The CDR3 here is CASSPYAAGGEQYF. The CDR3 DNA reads TGTGCCAGCAGCCCATATGCAGCGGGGGGAGAGCAGTACTTC.

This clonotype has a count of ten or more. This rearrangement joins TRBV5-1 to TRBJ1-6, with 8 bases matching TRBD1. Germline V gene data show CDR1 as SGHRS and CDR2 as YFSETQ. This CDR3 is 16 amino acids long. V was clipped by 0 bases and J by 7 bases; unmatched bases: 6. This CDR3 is CASSLVGGQENSPLHF. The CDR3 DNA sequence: TGCGCCAGCAGCTTGGTGGGGGGACAGGAGAATTCACCCCTCCACTTT.

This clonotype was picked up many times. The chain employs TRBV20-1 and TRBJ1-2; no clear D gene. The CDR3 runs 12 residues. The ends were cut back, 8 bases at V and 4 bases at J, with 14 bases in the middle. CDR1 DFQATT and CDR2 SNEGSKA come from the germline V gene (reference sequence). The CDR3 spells CSPLDPGYGYTF. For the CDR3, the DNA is TGCAGTCCCTTAGACCCGGGCTATGGCTACACCTTC.

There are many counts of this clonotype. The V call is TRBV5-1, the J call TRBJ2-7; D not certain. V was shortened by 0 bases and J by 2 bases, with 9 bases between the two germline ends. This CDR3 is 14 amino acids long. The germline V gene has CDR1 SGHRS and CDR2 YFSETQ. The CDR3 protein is CASSLAFSPYEQYF. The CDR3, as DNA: TGCGCCAGCAGCTTGGCCTTCTCCCCCTACGAGCAGTACTTC.

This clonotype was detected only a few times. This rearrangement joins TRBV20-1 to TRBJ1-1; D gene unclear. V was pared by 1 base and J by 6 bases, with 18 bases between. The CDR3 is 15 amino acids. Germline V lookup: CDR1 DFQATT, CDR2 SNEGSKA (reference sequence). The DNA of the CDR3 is TGCAGTGCTAGAGTCCCGCAAGGGAGAAGGGCTGAAGCTTTCTTT. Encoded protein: CSARVPQGRRAEAFF.

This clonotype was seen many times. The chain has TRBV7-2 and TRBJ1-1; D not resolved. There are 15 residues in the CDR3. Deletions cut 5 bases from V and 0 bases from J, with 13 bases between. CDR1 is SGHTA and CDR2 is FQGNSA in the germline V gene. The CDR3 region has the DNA TGTGCCAGCAGCCCTCGGCGGGGAGTGAACACTGAAGCTTTCTTT. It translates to CASSPRRGVNTEAFF.

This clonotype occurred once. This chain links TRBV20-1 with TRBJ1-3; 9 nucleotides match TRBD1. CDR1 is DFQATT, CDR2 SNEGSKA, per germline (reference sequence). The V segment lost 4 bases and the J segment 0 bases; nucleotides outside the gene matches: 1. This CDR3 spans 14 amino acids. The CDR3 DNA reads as TGCAGTGCTACGACAGGGGGCTCTGGAAACACCATATATTTT. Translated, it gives CSATTGGSGNTIYF.

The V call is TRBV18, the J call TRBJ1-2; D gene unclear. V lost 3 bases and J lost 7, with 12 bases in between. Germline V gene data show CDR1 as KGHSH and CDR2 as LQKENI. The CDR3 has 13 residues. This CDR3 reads CASSPGRDFGYTF. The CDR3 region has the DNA TGTGCCAGCTCACCTGGCCGGGATTTTGGCTACACCTTC.

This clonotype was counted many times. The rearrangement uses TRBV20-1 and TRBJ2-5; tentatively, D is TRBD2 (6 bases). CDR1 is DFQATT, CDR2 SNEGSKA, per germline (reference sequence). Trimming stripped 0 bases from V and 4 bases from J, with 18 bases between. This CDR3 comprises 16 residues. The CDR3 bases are TGCAGTGCTAGAGATCGCCGGGCGGGGAAGGTAGAGACCCAGTACTTC. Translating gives CSARDRRAGKVETQYF.

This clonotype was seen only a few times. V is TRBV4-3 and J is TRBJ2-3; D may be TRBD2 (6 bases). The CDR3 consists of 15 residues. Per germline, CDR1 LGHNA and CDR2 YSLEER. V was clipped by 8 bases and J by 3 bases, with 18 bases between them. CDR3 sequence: CASAPRESLTDTQYF. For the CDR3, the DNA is TGCGCCAGCGCTCCCCGGGAGAGCTTGACAGATACGCAGTATTTT.

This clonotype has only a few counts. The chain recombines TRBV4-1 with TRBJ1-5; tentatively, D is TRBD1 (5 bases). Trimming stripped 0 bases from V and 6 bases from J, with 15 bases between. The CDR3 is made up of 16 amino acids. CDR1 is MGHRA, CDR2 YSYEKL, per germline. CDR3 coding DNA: TGCGCCAGCAGCCAAGATTACTCTTACGGGGGTCAGCCCCAGCATTTT. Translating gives CASSQDYSYGGQPQHF.

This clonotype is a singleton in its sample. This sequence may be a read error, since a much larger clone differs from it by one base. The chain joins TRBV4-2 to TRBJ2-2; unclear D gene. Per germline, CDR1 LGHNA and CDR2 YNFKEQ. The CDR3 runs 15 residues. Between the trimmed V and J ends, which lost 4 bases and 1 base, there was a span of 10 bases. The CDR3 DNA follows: TGTGCCAGCAGCCTCCGCGTGATGAACACCGGGGAGCTGTTTTTT. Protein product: CASSLRVMNTGELFF.

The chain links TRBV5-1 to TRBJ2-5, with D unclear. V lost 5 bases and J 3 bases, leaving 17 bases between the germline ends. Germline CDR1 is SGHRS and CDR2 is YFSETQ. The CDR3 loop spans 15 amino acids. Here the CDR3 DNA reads TGCGCCAGCAGTCCAGACGCAAAGGCGGAAGAGACCCAGTACTTC. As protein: CASSPDAKAEETQYF.

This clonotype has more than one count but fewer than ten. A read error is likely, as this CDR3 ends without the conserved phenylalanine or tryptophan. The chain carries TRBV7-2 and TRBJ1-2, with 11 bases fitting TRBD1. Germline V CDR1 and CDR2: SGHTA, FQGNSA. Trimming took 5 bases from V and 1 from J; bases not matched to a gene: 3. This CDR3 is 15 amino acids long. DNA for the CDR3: TGTGCCAGCAGCGTGGGACAGGGGGGTAACTATGGCTACACCTCC. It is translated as CASSVGQGGNYGYTS.

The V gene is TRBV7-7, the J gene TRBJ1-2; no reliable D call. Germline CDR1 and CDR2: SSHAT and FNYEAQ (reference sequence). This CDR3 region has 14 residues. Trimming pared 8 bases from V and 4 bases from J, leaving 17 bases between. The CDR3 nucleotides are TGTGCCAGCCCATACTCCGGGCAGACCTATGGCTACACCTTC. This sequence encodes CASPYSGQTYGYTF.

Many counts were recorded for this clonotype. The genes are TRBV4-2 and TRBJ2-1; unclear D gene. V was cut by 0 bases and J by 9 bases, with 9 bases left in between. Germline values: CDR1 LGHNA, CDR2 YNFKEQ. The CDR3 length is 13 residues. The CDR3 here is CASSQDGSREQFF. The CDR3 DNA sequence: TGTGCCAGCAGCCAAGACGGTTCCCGTGAGCAGTTCTTC.